This TCR beta chain was obtained from a study of CD8 T cells in ankylosing spondylitis. Findings of the study overall: The authors reported significant enrichment of disease-linked clones in matched ankylosing spondylitis synovial fluid. Certain motif variants had earlier been reported in reactive arthritis synovial fluid and blood. Disease-linked clones, CD8+, were relatively rare in peripheral blood. Ankylosing spondylitis blood appeared to carry a characteristic TCR beta motif of several highly homologous variants.

The sample holds a few counts of this clonotype. The antigen is undetermined. Via MiXCR, TCRdb re-called the 5' RACE reads, giving one row per CDR3 protein. The table includes 750,000 to 850,000 distinct CDR3 sequences, approximately 12% detected once. Germline V gives CDR1 DFQATT, CDR2 SNEGSKA (reference sequence). V lost 3 bases, J lost 3 bases, and 16 bases lay in between. There are 15 residues in the CDR3. The chain recombines TRBV20-1 with TRBJ2-3, with D unresolved. The specimen sequenced was blood, either unsorted or a sorted T cell fraction (not recorded which). This TCR came from a male donor with ankylosing spondylitis. CDR3: CSASDWRLTTDTQYF. The CDR3 DNA is TGCAGTGCTAGCGACTGGCGGCTGACTACAGATACGCAGTATTTT.